This T cell receptor (beta chain) came from a study of long-term antiretroviral therapy in people with HIV. Study conclusions and caveats: Samples were collected from the mid-2000s to the late 2010s under possibly less effective ART regimens. Unavailable data included ART adherence, viral resistance and therapy changes (switches in treatment). CDR3 lengths in HIV samples spanned a narrower range than controls.

V was trimmed by 2 bases and J by 5 bases, leaving 16 bases between them. CDR1 and CDR2 from the germline V gene are MNHEY and SMNVEV (reference sequence). The CDR3 totals 16 residues. A remark on this clone: Its antigen is unknown.

immunoSEQ v3.0 was run at survey level. Assay used: immunoSEQ multiplex PCR; TCRdb lists only in-frame clones, some missing. The repertoire consists of approximately 27,000 clones, with approximately 90% occurring once and the leading ten covering approximately 4.5%. This TCR was sampled from a woman aged 40 to 50 with HIV. The input for sequencing was unsorted PBMCs, taken about 5.2 years after starting antiretroviral therapy. V usage is TRBV27 and J usage is TRBJ2-1, with D hard to call. As DNA, the CDR3 is TGTGCCAGCAGTTTACGGGTGGATGCGTTCCACAATGAGCAGTTCTTC. Protein sequence: CASSLRVDAFHNEQFF.